The 30 T cell receptor beta chains below come from one sample, sequenced in a study of cytomegalovirus exposure and HLA in healthy donors. PCR primers comprised 60 Vbeta and 13 Jbeta primers. Data came from immunoSEQ multiplex PCR; TCRdb stores just in-frame clones and leaves some out. The sample consists of under 200,000 clones, more than 9.5% of them appearing once. What was sequenced was PBMCs. The receptor source for this set is a man in his fifties or sixties in good health and CMV-seropositive.

This chain uses TRBV5-1 with TRBJ2-3; 11 nucleotides line up with TRBD2. This CDR3 is built from 19 residues. The germline V gene has CDR1 SGHRS and CDR2 YFSETQ. The V segment lost 0 bases and the J segment 0 bases; nucleotides outside the gene matches: 9. The CDR3 coding sequence is TGCGCCAGCAGCTTGGGGATGGCTAGCGGGGGGTCTAGCACAGATACGCAGTATTTT. This sequence encodes CASSLGMASGGSSTDTQYF.

The chain links TRBV7-2 to TRBJ1-2; no reliable D call. The CDR3 contains 14 residues. CDR1 is SGHTA and CDR2 is FQGNSA in the germline V gene. Trimming removed 1 base at V and 4 bases at J, with 10 bases between. The CDR3 loop is CASSLVGSGYGYTF. The CDR3 DNA reads TGTGCCAGCAGCTTAGTCGGAAGCGGCTATGGCTACACCTTC.

The chain couples TRBV11-3 to TRBJ1-1, with D hard to call. V dropped 2 bases and J dropped 11 bases, with 15 bases sitting between them. The CDR3 has 13 residues. Germline loops: CDR1 SGHNT, CDR2 YENEEA. DNA for the CDR3: TGTGCCAGCAGCTTATACGGGTCCTCCGGGGCTTTCTTT. This translates into CASSLYGSSGAFF.

This clone has more than one count but fewer than ten. The rearrangement uses TRBV7-2 and TRBJ1-5; D is uncertain. The germline V and J ends were trimmed by 2 bases and 1 base, with 3 bases remaining between them. Germline V lookup: CDR1 SGHTA, CDR2 FQGNSA. This CDR3 has 13 amino acids. CDR3 protein: CASSLQSNQPQHF. The CDR3 DNA is TGTGCCAGCAGCTTACAGAGCAATCAGCCCCAGCATTTT.

Only a few counts were recorded for this clone. The chain carries TRBV27 and TRBJ2-3; 8 nucleotides agree with TRBD1. CDR3 length: 13 amino acids. From germline, CDR1 is MNHEY and CDR2 SMNVEV (reference sequence). V lost 5 bases, J lost 4 bases, and 2 bases stayed unmatched. The CDR3 coding sequence is TGTGCCAGCAGTAGGGGACAGGCAGATACGCAGTATTTT. It codes for CASSRGQADTQYF.

The rearrangement uses TRBV7-6 and TRBJ1-3, with D unclear. This CDR3 contains 14 residues. V was shortened by 4 bases and J by 1 base, with 8 bases between the two germline ends. Germline CDR1 SGHVS, CDR2 FNYEAQ. The CDR3 region is CASSSTGSGNTIYF. In DNA form, the CDR3 reads TGTGCCAGCAGCTCGACGGGGTCTGGAAACACCATATATTTT. Looking up the rest from reference TRBV7-6 and TRBJ1-3 gives the full variable domain: GAGVSQSPRYKVTKRGQDVALRCDPISGHVSLYWYRQALGQGPEFLTYFNYEAQQDKSGLPNDRFSAERPEGSISTLTIQRTEQRDSAMYRCASSSTGSGNTIYFGEGSWLTVV.

Of note for this clone: At one boundary the junction diverges from the germline segment, which might be a read error. This chain connects TRBV5-1 to TRBJ2-3, with D perhaps matching TRBD2 (7 bases). CDR1 is SGHRS, CDR2 YFSETQ, per germline. This CDR3 spans 15 amino acids. This CDR3 reads CAGSLEAGAGDTQYF. DNA of the CDR3: TGCGCCGGCAGCTTGGAGGCGGGGGCGGGAGATACGCAGTATTTT.

The V gene is TRBV27, the J gene TRBJ1-5; TRBD1 matches 8 bases. V lost 3 bases, J lost 6 bases, and 4 bases stayed unmatched. This CDR3 has 14 residues. Germline V gives CDR1 MNHEY, CDR2 SMNVEV (reference sequence). The CDR3 here is CASSFTGGVQPQHF. The DNA for the CDR3 is TGTGCCAGCAGTTTCACAGGGGGGGTTCAGCCCCAGCATTTT.

The chain links TRBV6-6 to TRBJ1-2; the D is unclear. Germline V gene data show CDR1 as MNHNY and CDR2 as SVGAGI (reference sequence). Deletions cut 5 bases from V and 7 bases from J, with 11 bases between. CDR3 size: 12 residues. As DNA, the CDR3 is TGTGCCAGCAGTCCCCCACAGTTTGGCTACACCTTC. It specifies CASSPPQFGYTF.

This clone was seen a few times. At the DNA level, this CDR3 is encoded by other sequences in the same sample as well. V usage is TRBV5-1 and J usage is TRBJ2-5; TRBD1 matches at 8 bases. The V segment lost 4 bases and the J segment 4 bases; nucleotides outside the gene matches: 3. The CDR3 runs to 13 residues. The germline V gene encodes CDR1 SGHRS and CDR2 YFSETQ. The CDR3 reads CASSPQGGETQYF. CDR3 sequence (DNA): TGCGCCAGCAGCCCACAGGGGGGAGAGACCCAGTACTTC.

This clone has a handful of counts. The chain has TRBV19 and TRBJ1-2; no clear D gene. V lost 7 bases and J lost 8, with 17 bases in between. The CDR3 loop spans 13 amino acids. The V gene's germline CDR1 is LNHDA and CDR2 SQIVND (reference sequence). This chain's CDR3 is CASNPRRVEGYTF. CDR3 DNA: TGTGCCAGTAACCCGAGGAGGGTGGAGGGCTACACCTTC.

This clone was observed a handful of times. The chain carries TRBV20-1 and TRBJ1-1; D unresolved. There are 11 residues in the CDR3. Deletions cut 3 bases from V and 11 bases from J, with 13 bases between. Looked up from germline, CDR1 is DFQATT and CDR2 is SNEGSKA (reference sequence). DNA of the CDR3: TGCAGTGCTAGGACGGGGATGTCGGCTTTCTTT. Its translation is CSARTGMSAFF.

The J gene is TRBJ2-3, the V gene TRBV18; 8 bases agree with TRBD2. The CDR3 has 17 amino acids. With 0 bases clipped from V and 3 bases from J, the junction kept 8 bases outside the gene matches. CDR1 is KGHSH, CDR2 LQKENI, per germline. The CDR3 DNA reads as TGTGCCAGCTCACCACCGACGGGGACTAGTCTTACAGATACGCAGTATTTT. Protein: CASSPPTGTSLTDTQYF.

This CDR3 reads CAAGEKTSGNTIYF. In nucleotides, the CDR3 is TGTGCTGCGGGGGAGAAAACCTCTGGAAACACCATATATTTT. V and J are TRBV19 and TRBJ1-3; tentative D call: TRBD1 (5 bases). This CDR3 comprises 14 residues. Germline V gives CDR1 LNHDA, CDR2 SQIVND (reference sequence).

This clone was observed a handful of times. V gene TRBV11-2 combines with J gene TRBJ2-7; TRBD2 aligns across 8 bases. Trimming at V came to 5 bases and at J to 1 base, leaving 7 bases not matched to a gene. CDR1 and CDR2 (germline): SGHAT, FQNNGV. This CDR3 region has 15 residues. Here the CDR3 reads CASSTPGGASYEQYF. CDR3 nucleotides: TGTGCCAGCAGCACGCCGGGGGGGGCTTCCTACGAGCAGTACTTC. The complete variable domain, with remaining parts taken from reference TRBV11-2 and TRBJ2-7, reads EAGVAQSPRYKIIEKRQSVAFWCNPISGHATLYWYQQILGQGPKLLIQFQNNGVVDDSQLPKDRFSAERLKGVDSTLKIQPAKLEDSAVYLCASSTPGGASYEQYFGPGTRLTVT.

The chain is built from TRBV6-5 and TRBJ1-6, with D hard to call. V lost 0 bases to trimming and J lost 6 bases, with 12 bases between them. Germline CDR1 is MNHEY and CDR2 is SVGAGI. The CDR3 spans 16 residues. The CDR3 reads CASSYSPGISNSPLHF. The CDR3 bases are TGTGCCAGCAGTTACTCGCCCGGTATCTCTAATTCACCCCTCCACTTT.

The chain links TRBV6-5 to TRBJ2-1, with a possible D match to TRBD2 (6 bases). The CDR3 extends over 13 amino acids. Trimming took 8 bases from V and 0 from J, leaving 8 bases between them. Per germline, CDR1 MNHEY and CDR2 SVGAGI. As DNA, the CDR3 is TGTGCCAGCGTGGGGGGCTCCTACAATGAGCAGTTCTTC. Encoded protein: CASVGGSYNEQFF.

The genes are TRBV4-1 and TRBJ1-1; maybe TRBD1 (5 bases). The CDR3 consists of 14 residues. V dropped 5 bases and J dropped 7 bases, with 17 bases sitting between them. Germline values: CDR1 MGHRA, CDR2 YSYEKL. CDR3 in DNA: TGCGCCAGCAGCTACCTGGGAGGGGTTGGTGAAGCTTTCTTT. Translating gives CASSYLGGVGEAFF.

There are a few counts of this clone. V is TRBV2 and J is TRBJ2-2; 8 bases agree with TRBD1. The CDR3 spans 15 residues. The junction had 5 bases not matched to a gene; V was cut back by 4 bases and J by 4 bases. Germline CDR1 and CDR2: SNHLY and FYNNEI. In nucleotides, the CDR3 is TGTGCCAGCAGTGGGACAGGGTCGGTCACCGGGGAGCTGTTTTTT. Translating gives CASSGTGSVTGELFF.

V usage is TRBV29-1 and J usage is TRBJ2-7; TRBD2 matches 7 bases. Germline loops: CDR1 SQVTM, CDR2 ANQGSEA. V shed 3 bases, J shed 1 base, and the junction held 3 bases outside the gene matches. CDR3 length equals 13 residues. In nucleotides, the CDR3 is TGCAGCGTTGACGGTAGCGGGTCCTACGAGCAGTACTTC. It translates to CSVDGSGSYEQYF.

This clone was seen a few times. The gene calls are TRBV6-5 and TRBJ1-2, with 10 nucleotides matching TRBD1. The CDR3 is made up of 14 amino acids. The V segment lost 4 bases and the J segment 8 bases; nucleotides outside the gene matches: 7. CDR1 and CDR2 from the germline V gene are MNHEY and SVGAGI. CDR3 nucleotides: TGTGCCAGCAGTTCACCCGGGACAGGGGAAGGCTACACCTTC. The encoded protein is CASSSPGTGEGYTF.

This clone has just a few counts. The rearrangement uses TRBV11-1 and TRBJ2-7, with 9 nucleotides matching TRBD2. This CDR3 is built from 14 residues. The trim removed 4 bases at V and 3 bases at J, leaving 4 bases unmatched. Germline V gives CDR1 SGHAT, CDR2 FQDESV (reference sequence). CDR3 residues: CASSSLAGIYEQYF. DNA for the CDR3: TGTGCCAGCAGCTCCCTAGCGGGGATCTACGAGCAGTACTTC. The full variable domain, its missing parts supplied by reference TRBV11-1 and TRBJ2-7, is EAEVAQSPRYKITEKSQAVAFWCDPISGHATLYWYRQILGQGPELLVQFQDESVVDDSQLPKDRFSAERLKGVDSTLKIQPAELGDSAMYLCASSSLAGIYEQYFGPGTRLTVT.

Only a few counts were recorded for this clone. The gene calls are TRBV5-4 and TRBJ2-7; 8 bases map to TRBD1. The CDR3 runs to 15 residues. Trimming took 4 bases from V and 7 from J; bases not matched to a gene: 13. Per the germline V gene, CDR1 is SGHNT and CDR2 is YYREEE (reference sequence). The CDR3 region is CASSPPTGQGAEQYF. The CDR3 DNA is TGTGCCAGCAGCCCTCCGACAGGGCAGGGGGCGGAGCAGTACTTC. The full variable domain, rest sourced from reference TRBV5-4 and TRBJ2-7, is ETGVTQSPTHLIKTRGQQVTLRCSSQSGHNTVSWYQQALGQGPQFIFQYYREEENGRGNFPPRFSGLQFPNYSSELNVNALELDDSALYLCASSPPTGQGAEQYFGPGTRLTVT.

The chain carries TRBV28 and TRBJ1-5; 7 bases agree with TRBD1. The trim removed 5 bases at V and 2 bases at J, leaving 12 bases unmatched. Per the germline V gene, CDR1 is MDHEN and CDR2 is SYDVKM. The CDR3 sequence is 17 residues long. CDR3 sequence (DNA): TGTGCCAGCAGTCTGACAATGGGACAGATTGGCAATCAGCCCCAGCATTTT. Its protein is CASSLTMGQIGNQPQHF.

This clone was detected a few times. The chain employs TRBV18 and TRBJ2-5; D is possibly TRBD1 (5 bases). CDR1 is KGHSH and CDR2 is LQKENI in the germline V gene. Trimming pared 3 bases from V and 2 bases from J, leaving 7 bases between. CDR3 length equals 13 residues. The CDR3 sequence: CASSPTVQETQYF. The CDR3 DNA reads TGTGCCAGCTCACCGACAGTACAAGAGACCCAGTACTTC.

This clone was recorded a few times. CDR3 nucleotides: TGTGCCAGCAGCTCCAATGTCTGGGACAGGGCCTTGGGCTACACCTTC. Encoded protein: CASSSNVWDRALGYTF. The V and J genes are TRBV28 and TRBJ1-2, with 9 bases aligning to TRBD1. The V gene's germline CDR1 is MDHEN and CDR2 SYDVKM. Trimming removed 6 bases from V and 8 bases from J; junction bases left unmatched: 16. The CDR3 has 16 amino acids.

The rearrangement joins TRBV2 to TRBJ1-2; D is undetermined. Germline CDR1 reads SNHLY; CDR2 reads FYNNEI. The CDR3 is 15 amino acids. V shed 3 bases and J shed 3 bases, with 14 bases lying between them. CDR3 coding DNA: TGTGCCAGCAGTGAGCGGGGTACCCCCGACTATGGCTACACCTTC. Protein product: CASSERGTPDYGYTF.

This clone was observed a few times. J is TRBJ1-1 and V is TRBV7-9; 7 bases line up with TRBD1. Germline V gene sequence: CDR1 SEHNR, CDR2 FQNEAQ (reference sequence). CDR3 length: 13 residues. V trimming: 6 bases; J trimming: 3 bases; junction bases outside the gene matches: 4. The CDR3 reads CASRGQTHTEAFF. CDR3 nucleotides: TGTGCCAGCAGGGGACAGACTCACACTGAAGCTTTCTTT.

The chain links TRBV18 to TRBJ1-2, with D perhaps matching TRBD1 (6 bases). The CDR3 runs to 14 residues. CDR1 and CDR2 (germline): KGHSH, LQKENI. The V end lost 3 bases, the J end lost 8 bases, and 16 bases lay between the germline ends. The CDR3 DNA follows: TGTGCCAGCTCACCTACAGGGAATCAAGAAGGCTACACCTTC. Protein product: CASSPTGNQEGYTF.

J is TRBJ1-4 and V is TRBV11-3, with D possibly being TRBD1 (6 bases). The CDR3 extends over 15 amino acids. The germline V gene has CDR1 SGHNT and CDR2 YENEEA. Trimming cost V 4 bases and J 6 bases, with 15 bases left between them. This CDR3 is CASSSSRGRDEKLFF. The DNA of the CDR3 is TGTGCCAGCAGCTCGTCCAGGGGTAGAGATGAAAAACTGTTTTTT.